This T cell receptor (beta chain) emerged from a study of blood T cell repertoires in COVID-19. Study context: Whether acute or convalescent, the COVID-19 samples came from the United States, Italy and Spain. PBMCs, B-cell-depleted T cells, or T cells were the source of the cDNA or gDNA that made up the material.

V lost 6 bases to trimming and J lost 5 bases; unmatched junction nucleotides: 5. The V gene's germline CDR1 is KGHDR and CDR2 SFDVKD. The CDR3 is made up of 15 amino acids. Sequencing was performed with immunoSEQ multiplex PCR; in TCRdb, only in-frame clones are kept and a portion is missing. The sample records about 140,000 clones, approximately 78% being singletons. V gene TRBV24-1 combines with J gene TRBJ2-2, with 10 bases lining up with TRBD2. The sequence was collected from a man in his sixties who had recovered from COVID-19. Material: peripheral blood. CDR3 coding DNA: TGTGCCACCAGTCGGAGCGGGGGGGCTACCGGGGAGCTGTTTTTT. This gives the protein CATSRSGGATGELFF.